These 23 T cell receptor beta chains originate from one sample sequenced in a study of blood T cell repertoires in COVID-19. Data came from immunoSEQ multiplex PCR; TCRdb stores just in-frame clones and leaves some out. The sample lists just under 90,000 clones; approximately 90% were seen once. The sample consisted of peripheral blood. The receptors were gathered from a man in his sixties with acute or convalescent COVID-19.

The V call is TRBV9, the J call TRBJ2-3; D is undetermined. There are 17 residues in the CDR3. The V end lost 3 bases, the J end lost 1 base, and 18 bases lay between the germline ends. The germline V gene has CDR1 SGDLS and CDR2 YYNGEE. Here the CDR3 DNA reads TGTGCCAGCAGCGCCCGATTACGCGGAAAGGGCACAGATACGCAGTATTTT. It specifies CASSARLRGKGTDTQYF.

The rearrangement uses TRBV5-6 and TRBJ2-3, with 7 bases matching TRBD1. Trimming took 4 bases from V and 0 from J; bases not matched to a gene: 5. CDR1 is SGHDT and CDR2 is YYEEEE in the germline V gene. The CDR3 has 15 amino acids. DNA of the CDR3: TGTGCCAGCAGCCCCGACAGGGCAAGCACAGATACGCAGTATTTT. This sequence encodes CASSPDRASTDTQYF.

This chain uses TRBV28 with TRBJ1-6; 9 bases map to TRBD1. Per the germline V gene, CDR1 is MDHEN and CDR2 is SYDVKM. V lost 3 bases, J lost 10 bases, and 4 bases stayed unmatched. The CDR3 sequence is 14 residues long. CDR3 sequence reads: CASSFRTGASPLHF. Written as DNA, the CDR3 is TGTGCCAGCAGTTTCCGGACAGGGGCGTCACCCCTCCACTTT. Using reference TRBV28 and TRBJ1-6 for the parts outside the CDR3, the full variable domain is DVKVTQSSRYLVKRTGEKVFLECVQDMDHENMFWYRQDPGLGLRLIYFSYDVKMKEKGDIPEGYSVSREKKERFSLILESASTNQTSMYLCASSFRTGASPLHFGNGTRLTVT.

The V and J genes are TRBV4-3 and TRBJ1-6, with D hard to call. Germline V gene sequence: CDR1 LGHNA, CDR2 YSLEER. This CDR3 is built from 15 residues. Trimming removed 0 bases from V and 7 bases from J, with 10 bases in between. This chain's CDR3 is CASSQDTATNSPLHF. In DNA, the CDR3 is TGCGCCAGCAGCCAAGATACAGCTACGAATTCACCCCTCCACTTT.

The genes are TRBV27 and TRBJ2-7; 8 bases fit TRBD1. The CDR3 length is 14 residues. J gave up 3 bases and V 6 bases, and 7 bases lay outside the gene matches. The germline V gene encodes CDR1 MNHEY and CDR2 SMNVEV (reference sequence). The CDR3 spells CASSSRTGSYEQYF. Written as DNA, the CDR3 is TGTGCCAGCAGCTCTAGGACAGGGAGCTACGAGCAGTACTTC.

The chain has TRBV5-1 and TRBJ2-7; 9 bases line up with TRBD1. The V gene end was trimmed by 3 bases and the J gene end by 5 bases; junction bases not matched to a gene: 9. The CDR3 is 15 residues long. The germline V gene encodes CDR1 SGHRS and CDR2 YFSETQ. The CDR3 sequence: CASSSRQGVHHEQYF. CDR3 DNA sequence: TGCGCCAGCAGCTCTCGACAGGGGGTCCACCACGAGCAGTACTTC.

The genes are TRBV4-2 and TRBJ1-6; 8 bases agree with TRBD1. The ends lost 0 bases at V and 9 bases at J; junction bases unmatched: 4. The CDR3 covers 15 residues. CDR1 and CDR2 from the germline V gene are LGHNA and YNFKEQ. The CDR3 nucleotides are TGTGCCAGCAGCCAAGACCGGGACAGGCGTTCACCCCTCCACTTT. Amino acid sequence: CASSQDRDRRSPLHF.

This chain links TRBV28 with TRBJ1-5; a weak D match, TRBD1 (5 bases). V was shortened by 6 bases and J by 2 bases, with 17 bases between the two germline ends. Germline assignment: CDR1 MDHEN and CDR2 SYDVKM. This CDR3 has 16 residues. The chain's CDR3 is CASRLPGGGGNQPQHF. The CDR3 DNA follows: TGTGCCAGCAGATTACCCGGGGGTGGGGGCAATCAGCCCCAGCATTTT.

This clone was detected once. The CDR3 bases are TGTGCCAGCAGTTCCGACCCCCGGGTAGCTAACTATGGCTACACCTTC. It yields the protein CASSSDPRVANYGYTF. This rearrangement joins TRBV6-5 to TRBJ1-2; D gene uncertain. The V and J ends lost 4 bases and 0 bases respectively, with 15 bases between them. The CDR3 extends over 16 amino acids. The germline V gene has CDR1 MNHEY and CDR2 SVGAGI.

V gene TRBV6-2 or TRBV6-3 combines with J gene TRBJ1-3, with TRBD1 identical over 9 bases. With 6 bases clipped from V and 4 bases from J, the junction kept 13 bases outside the gene matches. The CDR3 spans 17 residues. Germline-derived CDR1 and CDR2 are MNHEY and SVGEGT. CDR3 protein: CASSPHRDRVLGNTIYF. DNA of the CDR3: TGTGCCAGCAGCCCTCATAGGGACAGGGTTTTGGGAAACACCATATATTTT.

The chain combines TRBV19 with TRBJ1-3, with D possibly being TRBD1 (6 bases). The CDR3 has 14 amino acids. The germline V gene encodes CDR1 LNHDA and CDR2 SQIVND (reference sequence). The V and J ends lost 6 bases and 0 bases respectively, with 9 bases between them. As DNA, the CDR3 is TGTGCCAGTAGCCAGGGGCTCTCTGGAAACACCATATATTTT. It is translated as CASSQGLSGNTIYF.

The chain uses TRBV5-1 and TRBJ1-4, with TRBD1 matching over 8 bases. Germline V gene sequence: CDR1 SGHRS, CDR2 YFSETQ. CDR3 length equals 15 residues. The V and J ends lost 4 bases and 5 bases, in that order; junction bases with no gene match: 7. The CDR3 DNA reads TGCGCCAGCAGCGGATCAGGGGGCGAGAATGAAAAACTGTTTTTT. Its protein is CASSGSGGENEKLFF. Based on the CDR3 plus reference TRBV5-1 and TRBJ1-4, the full variable domain is KAGVTQTPRYLIKTRGQQVTLSCSPISGHRSVSWYQQTPGQGLQFLFEYFSETQRNKGNFPGRFSGRQFSNSRSEMNVSTLELGDSALYLCASSGSGGENEKLFFGSGTQLSVL.

V usage is TRBV28 and J usage is TRBJ2-1; 13 bases match TRBD2. Trimming cost V 6 bases and J 0 bases; bases outside gene matches: 2. CDR3 size: 16 residues. Germline-derived CDR1 and CDR2 are MDHEN and SYDVKM. The CDR3 loop is CASRGLAGASYNEQFF. The CDR3 DNA follows: TGTGCCAGCAGAGGACTAGCGGGAGCCTCCTACAATGAGCAGTTCTTC.

J is TRBJ1-5 and V is TRBV6-6; 8 nucleotides align to TRBD1. The germline CDR1 and CDR2 sequences are MNHNY and SVGAGI (reference sequence). CDR3 length: 16 amino acids. The V gene end was trimmed by 8 bases and the J gene end by 5 bases; junction bases not matched to a gene: 14. The CDR3 DNA follows: TGTGCCAGCGAAGCGACAGGGGCCCTCCTCGATCAGCCCCAGCATTTT. Translating it yields CASEATGALLDQPQHF.

The V call is TRBV6-1, the J call TRBJ1-4; D remains unclear. Germline V gives CDR1 MNHNS, CDR2 SASEGT. This CDR3 is 14 amino acids long. V dropped 2 bases and J dropped 4 bases, with 8 bases sitting between them. CDR3 in amino acids: CASSEPGLNEKLFF. The CDR3 DNA sequence: TGTGCCAGCAGTGAACCAGGTCTTAATGAAAAACTGTTTTTT.

The rearrangement uses TRBV19 and TRBJ2-2; D may be TRBD1 (5 bases). The V gene's germline CDR1 is LNHDA and CDR2 SQIVND (reference sequence). V shed 4 bases and J shed 4 bases, with 10 bases lying between them. The CDR3 runs 14 residues. DNA for the CDR3: TGTGCCAGTAGTACCCAGGGTACCACCGGGGAGCTGTTTTTT. This translates into CASSTQGTTGELFF.

The chain has TRBV25-1 and TRBJ2-5; D perhaps matches TRBD2 (6 bases). CDR1 is MGHDK, CDR2 SYGVNS, per germline. This CDR3 spans 17 amino acids. V gave up 1 base and J gave up 5 bases, with 20 bases separating them. DNA of the CDR3: TGTGCCAGCAGTGAATGGAGAGTGGGGGGATCGGGGGAGACCCAGTACTTC. Translated: CASSEWRVGGSGETQYF.

The chain has TRBV7-8 and TRBJ2-1; D unclear. This CDR3 is 13 amino acids long. Trimming took 1 base from V and 7 from J, leaving 8 bases between them. From germline, CDR1 is SGHVS and CDR2 FQNEAQ. CDR3 sequence reads: CASSLGQANEQFF. CDR3 sequence (DNA): TGTGCCAGCAGCTTAGGGCAGGCGAATGAGCAGTTCTTC. Based on the CDR3 plus reference TRBV7-8 and TRBJ2-1, the full variable domain is GAGVSQSPRYKVAKRGQDVALRCDPISGHVSLFWYQQALGQGPEFLTYFQNEAQLDKSGLPSDRFFAERPEGSVSTLKIQRTQQEDSAVYLCASSLGQANEQFFGPGTRLTVL.

The genes are TRBV5-1 and TRBJ2-1; 8 bases align to TRBD1. This CDR3 has 13 amino acids. The germline V gene encodes CDR1 SGHRS and CDR2 YFSETQ. The V gene end was trimmed by 7 bases and the J gene end by 8 bases; junction bases not matched to a gene: 8. The CDR3 is CASGQGGRYEQFF. The CDR3 coding sequence is TGCGCCAGCGGACAGGGAGGAAGATATGAGCAGTTCTTC.

The chain joins TRBV14 to TRBJ2-7; TRBD2 matches at 8 bases. The CDR3 contains 15 residues. Germline loops: CDR1 SGHDN, CDR2 FVKESK. The junction had 10 bases not matched to a gene; V was cut back by 3 bases and J by 6 bases. DNA for the CDR3: TGTGCCAGCAGCCAGGGAGCGGGAGTAGGGCTCGAGCAGTACTTC. Protein: CASSQGAGVGLEQYF.

In its sample, this clone was seen a few times. The chain employs TRBV12-3 or TRBV12-4 and TRBJ1-2, with a weak D call TRBD1 (6 bases). This CDR3 contains 13 residues. Trimming stripped 7 bases from V and 6 bases from J, with 15 bases between. The CDR3 loop reads CASNVQGINGYTF. The DNA for the CDR3 is TGTGCCAGCAATGTGCAGGGGATCAATGGCTACACCTTC.

This clone was observed a handful of times. The chain links TRBV12-5 to TRBJ1-1, with D unclear. The CDR3 is 14 amino acids. Trimming took 6 bases from V and 5 from J, leaving 16 bases between them. The germline gives CDR1 LGHNT, CDR2 FRNRAP. The CDR3 loop reads CASGSEGRGTEAFF. The CDR3 DNA reads as TGTGCTAGTGGCTCCGAGGGTCGAGGTACTGAAGCTTTCTTT.

The chain uses TRBV7-9 and TRBJ1-5, with TRBD1 identical over 7 bases. This CDR3 has 14 residues. CDR1 and CDR2 (germline): SEHNR, FQNEAQ (reference sequence). V dropped 5 bases and J dropped 2; count of bases not matched to a gene: 3. The CDR3 is CASSPGTGNQPQHF. The CDR3 region has the DNA TGTGCCAGCAGCCCCGGGACAGGCAATCAGCCCCAGCATTTT.